This TCR beta chain was observed in a study of blood T cell repertoires in COVID-19. On the study more broadly: PBMCs, B-cell-depleted T cells, or T cells provided the cDNA or gDNA that made up the material.

Trimming removed 5 bases from V and 1 base from J; junction bases left unmatched: 8. This CDR3 contains 16 residues. Germline V lookup: CDR1 MDHEN, CDR2 SYDVKM. Sequencing was performed with immunoSEQ multiplex PCR; in TCRdb, only in-frame clones are kept and a portion is missing. The profile covers just over 95,000 clones, with 82% appearing a single time and 15% to 20% taken by the ten largest. This chain links TRBV28 with TRBJ1-5, with 7 bases matching TRBD1. The sample comprised peripheral blood. The source is a man of 80 years or more with acute or convalescent COVID-19. This chain's CDR3 is CASSSRGLKSNQPQHF. CDR3 bases: TGTGCCAGCAGTAGTAGGGGGCTAAAGAGCAATCAGCCCCAGCATTTT.